This TCR beta chain was retrieved from a study of identical twins. This clonotype was counted many times. Antigen specificity is unknown. The V gene end was trimmed by 3 bases and the J gene end by 2 bases; junction bases not matched to a gene: 3. This CDR3 region has 14 residues. Study-wide findings and caveats: While abundant cord blood beta clonotypes carried fewer insertions, memory repertoires showed no such pattern. Twins shared beta out-of-frame sequences in excess, but this excess was weaker. Excess low generation probability was seen in twin-shared out-of-frame alpha sequences.

A template switching step contributed a universal primer site, while unique molecular identifiers were present in the cDNA. TCRdb recomputed calls from the 5' RACE reads with MiXCR, one row per CDR3 protein. The table has about 550,000 distinct CDR3 sequences, about 22% seen once. The same data also contributed to another study, on yellow fever vaccine responses in identical twins.

Sequencing was carried out using CD4+ T cells sorted from blood. The TCR comes from a woman under 30 in good health. The V gene is TRBV12-3 or TRBV12-4, the J gene TRBJ2-7; the match to TRBD2 covers 8 bases. CDR3 sequence reads: CASSFLAGPYEQYF. For the CDR3, the DNA is TGTGCCAGCAGTTTCTTAGCGGGACCCTACGAGCAGTACTTC.